This T cell receptor beta chain was recovered during a study of low-dose radiotherapy and immunotherapy resistance in tumors. Time point meaning: before trial treatment. This clonotype showed up just a few times. TRAV and TRBV primers primed cDNA for both TCRalpha and TCRbeta. TCRs were amplified for 15 to 25 PCR cycles with a constant-region primer and V-primer adapter. TCRdb analysed the reads with MiXCR anew, one entry per CDR3 protein. Of tens of thousands of distinct CDR3 sequences in the sample, 18% were seen once. CDR1 and CDR2 (germline): KGHSH, LQKENI. V was shortened by 4 bases and J by 4 bases, with 8 bases between the two germline ends. This CDR3 is 12 amino acids long.

The receptor's source is a male donor with prostate cancer. The source was PBMCs, collected before treatment. V is TRBV18 and J is TRBJ2-7; D perhaps matches TRBD2 (6 bases). CDR3 coding DNA: TGTGCCAGCTCACTCCGGGGGTACGAGCAGTACTTC. Translated, it gives CASSLRGYEQYF.